This is a list of T cell receptor beta chains from one sample in a study of shared clonotypes between healthy human individuals. The method was immunoSEQ multiplex PCR; TCRdb's version includes in-frame clones alone and lacks a portion of them. This table has about half a million clones, approximately 78% appearing once. The source material was PBMCs. These receptors all come from a woman in her 40s in good health. Some clones in this sample may be carry-over from other donors' samples. The CDR3 runs from the conserved cysteine through the conserved F or W. Clone size appears in some rows only: once, few, many, or a class for an expanded clone.

j_call	clone_size	v_call	cdr3_aa
TRBJ1-6	.	TRBV28	CASTQTRGNSPLHF
TRBJ1-4	.	TRBV7-6	CASGQEAEKLFF
TRBJ2-1	.	TRBV6-1	CASTAGGKDEQFF
TRBJ2-2	.	TRBV4-1	CASSQETANTGELFF
TRBJ2-7	.	TRBV29-1	CSVSGVSNEQYF
TRBJ1-1	.	TRBV28	CASSSGGVNTEAFF
TRBJ1-4	.	TRBV15	CATSRDRGFGEKLFF
TRBJ1-1	.	TRBV5-1	CASSFQDNTEAFF
TRBJ1-1	.	TRBV19	CASSARGANTEAFF
TRBJ2-1	.	TRBV2	CASARETHNEQFF
TRBJ1-1	.	TRBV5-1	CASSLGGQLNTEAFF
TRBJ1-1	.	TRBV6-5	CASSRDRGYTEAFF
TRBJ1-2	once	TRBV6-1	CASSEEVFIGYTF
TRBJ2-7	.	TRBV6-4	CASSDVRGGYEQYF
TRBJ2-1	.	TRBV6-5	CAGSFSAGNEQFF
TRBJ1-5	.	TRBV27	CASSLYQGRGDGGNQPQHF
.	.	TRBV4-1	CASSQGGLPSYEQYF
TRBJ2-7	.	TRBV20-1	CSARARYEQYF
TRBJ1-4	.	TRBV7-9	CASRGGTNEKLFF
TRBJ2-2	.	TRBV4-2	CASSQTIAEGRTGELFF
TRBJ2-3	once	TRBV19	CASSMRDGSTDTQYF
TRBJ2-7	.	TRBV11-2	CASSLGLGDRLGDF
TRBJ2-3	once	TRBV6-6	CASKTRTSTDTQYF
TRBJ1-2	.	TRBV2	CASRTEQGDYGYTF
TRBJ2-2	few	TRBV29-1	CSVDRDTGELFF